These T cell receptor beta chains were read from a single sample in a study of shared clonotypes between healthy human individuals. Measured with immunoSEQ multiplex PCR; TCRdb has only the in-frame clones, and not every one. The table records 950,000 to 1,100,000 clones, around 82% of them present only once. The source material was memory CD4+ T cells from PBMCs. The origin of the receptors is a man younger than 35 in good health. Some clones in this sample may be carry-over from other donors' samples. Both conserved end residues are part of each CDR3. The D gene is left open where the match is weak. Expanded clones get a size class; other rows say once, few or many, or leave the size out.

>TRBV11-3|TRBJ2-1|TRBD2|.
TGTGCCAGCAGCCCGACTAGCGGGTTCAGCTCCTACAATGAGCAGTTCTTC
CASSPTSGFSSYNEQFF
>TRBV21-1|TRBJ2-7|.|.
TGTGCCAGCAGTATACTGGGACCAACCTACGAGCAGTACTTC
CASSILGPTYEQYF
>TRBV6-5|TRBJ1-2|TRBD1|few
TGTGCCAGCCAGGGACAGGGGGCTATTAACTATGGCTACACCTTC
CASQGQGAINYGYTF
>TRBV7-9|TRBJ2-7|.|.
TGTGCCAGCAGCGGGTTAGGTAGGGGCCCCTACGAGCAGTACTTC
CASSGLGRGPYEQYF
>TRBV2|TRBJ2-1|.|.
TGTGCCAGCAGTGTCGCCCCCCCCAATGAGCAGTTCTTC
CASSVAPPNEQFF
>TRBV11-2|TRBJ1-2|.|once
TGTGCCAGCAGCTTATTAGGGGGGGGATCCACCTTC
CASSLLGGGSTF
>TRBV29-1|TRBJ2-1|.|.
TGCAGTTACCAACTCGACTACAATGAGCAGTTCTTC
CSYQLDYNEQFF
>TRBV6-6|TRBJ2-7|.|many
TGTGCCAGCAGTTACTCTTGGGACCGGAGCGAGCAGTACTTC
CASSYSWDRSEQYF
>TRBV28|TRBJ1-5|.|few
TGTGCCAGCAGTCCCCCGGCAGGGATGCAGCCCCAGCATTTT
CASSPPAGMQPQHF
>TRBV28|TRBJ1-5|.|.
TGTGCCAGCAGTTTGAAAGGGAGGAGCAATCAGCCCCAGCATTTT
CASSLKGRSNQPQHF
>TRBV5-1|TRBJ2-2|TRBD2|.
TGCGCCAGCACACGGACTAGCGGGAGCCGTAACACCGGGGAGCTGTTTTTT
CASTRTSGSRNTGELFF
>TRBV5-1|TRBJ1-1|TRBD1|.
TGCGCCAGCAGCCACGGGGGGACAGGGAACACTGAAGCTTTCTTT
CASSHGGTGNTEAFF
>TRBV7-9|TRBJ1-4|.|.
TGTGCCAGCAGCTTAGGTGGCAGGGAGACAGAAAAACTGTTTTTT
CASSLGGRETEKLFF
>TRBV7-6|TRBJ1-3|.|.
TGTGCCAGCAGCTTAGTTGGGACCTCGGTGGGGGGAAACACCATATATTTT
CASSLVGTSVGGNTIYF
>TRBV30|TRBJ1-2|TRBD1|.
TGTGCCTGGAGTGTACAAGGGGACAGAGGCTACACCTTC
CAWSVQGDRGYTF
>TRBV11-2|TRBJ2-7|TRBD2|.
TGTGCCAGCAGCCTAGGACTAGCGGGAGTACACGAGCAGTACTTC
CASSLGLAGVHEQYF
>TRBV19|TRBJ2-7|.|.
TGTGCCTCTAGGGCCGCAGGGCACGGCGAGCAGTACTTC
CASRAAGHGEQYF
>TRBV6-5|TRBJ2-1|TRBD2|.
TGTGCCAGCAGTTGGAGCGGGGATTCCTACAATGAGCAGTTCTTC
CASSWSGDSYNEQFF
>TRBV15|TRBJ1-4|.|.
TGTGCCACCAGCAGAGAGACAGGAGTTAATGAAAAACTGTTTTTT
CATSRETGVNEKLFF
>TRBV7-9|TRBJ1-1|.|many
TGTGCCAGCAGCTTAGAAGGGGTGAGGGGCACTGAAGCTTTCTTT
CASSLEGVRGTEAFF
>TRBV21-1|TRBJ2-7|.|.
TGTGCCAGGACTAGCGGGACCCAACGATTAGGGAAGTACTTC
CARTSGTQRLGKYF
>TRBV6-5|TRBJ2-5|TRBD2|.
TGTGCCAGCAGTCGAAGCGGGAGCCGGGAGACCCAGTACTTC
CASSRSGSRETQYF
>TRBV29-1|TRBJ2-1|.|.
TGCAGCGTTGAACTACCTAGAATCGATGAGCAGTTCTTC
CSVELPRIDEQFF
>TRBV5-4|TRBJ2-1|TRBD2|once
TGTGCCAGCAGCGCATCGGGGCGGGGGGCCTACAATGAGCAGTTCTTC
CASSASGRGAYNEQFF
>TRBV10-3|TRBJ1-5|.|.
TGTGCCATCAGTGAGTCATCGCGGTCAGCACAGCATTTT
CAISESSRSAQHF
>TRBV13|TRBJ2-5|TRBD2|.
TGTGCCAGCAGCTTAGGCCTACTAGCGGGAGGCCCGAAGACCCAGTACTTC
CASSLGLLAGGPKTQYF
>TRBV4-1|TRBJ2-3|.|.
TGCGCCAGCAGCCCCACCGCGCCCACAGATACGCAGTATTTT
CASSPTAPTDTQYF
>TRBV5-4|TRBJ1-1|TRBD1|.
TGTGCCAGCAGCCCGGGGACAGACAACACTGAAGCTTTCTTT
CASSPGTDNTEAFF
>TRBV20-1|TRBJ2-3|.|.
TGCAGTGCTGAACCGAGAGATACGCAGTATTTT
CSAEPRDTQYF
>TRBV10-3|TRBJ2-7|.|few
TGTGCCATCAGTGAGGGACATACTTCTTACGAGCAGTACTTC
CAISEGHTSYEQYF
>TRBV7-9|TRBJ2-2|TRBD1|once
TGTGCCAGCAGCCCCCTGCCGGGACAGGGGGCCACCGGGGAGCTGTTTTTT
CASSPLPGQGATGELFF
>TRBV14|TRBJ2-5|TRBD2|.
TGTGCCAGCAGCCCCAGGACTAGCTTCAGGGAGACCCAGTACTTC
CASSPRTSFRETQYF
>TRBV2|TRBJ2-7|.|.
TGTGCCAGCAGTGACGGTCCCTACGAGCAGTACTTC
CASSDGPYEQYF
>TRBV4-1|TRBJ2-3|TRBD2|once
TGCGCCAGCAGCCAATCCTTACTAGCGGCTAGCACAGATACGCAGTATTTT
CASSQSLLAASTDTQYF
>TRBV28|TRBJ2-7|.|once
TGTGCCAGCGGGGGGCGGCAACCGTACTACGAGCAGTACTTC
CASGGRQPYYEQYF
>TRBV5-1|TRBJ2-3|.|.
TGCGCCAGCAGCTTGGTAGGTCTTAGTTCCACAGATACGCAGTATTTT
CASSLVGLSSTDTQYF
>TRBV7-6|TRBJ1-5|TRBD1|.
TGTGCCAGCAGCTCCGGACAGGGGGCATCAGAGCAGCCCCAGCATTTT
CASSSGQGASEQPQHF
>TRBV5-1|TRBJ2-5|.|.
TGCGCCAGCAGCTTGCCAGGGGCAGAGACCCAGTACTTC
CASSLPGAETQYF
>TRBV15|TRBJ2-5|TRBD2|.
TGTGCCACCAGCAGAGCAGCGGGGGGGGCCCAGTACTTC
CATSRAAGGAQYF
>TRBV28|TRBJ1-5|.|few
TGTGCCAGCAGTTTGCGGGATATCGAGCCCCAGCATTTT
CASSLRDIEPQHF
>TRBV12-5|TRBJ2-5|.|.
TGTGCTAGTGGTCCGGCGGGGGCTCCCCAGTACTTC
CASGPAGAPQYF
>TRBV6-1|TRBJ1-1|.|.
TGTGCCAGCAGTACGCAGAGGGAAGCTTTCTTT
CASSTQREAFF
>TRBV2|TRBJ2-2|.|.
TGTGCCAGTCGGACGGATATGAACACCGGGGAGCTGTTTTTT
CASRTDMNTGELFF
>TRBV19|TRBJ2-7|.|many
TGTGCCAGTAGTTCATCTTGGTCTACCTACGAGCAGTACTTC
CASSSSWSTYEQYF
>TRBV5-6|TRBJ1-2|.|.
TGTGCCAGCAGCTTATCCGGCAGGGTAGATGGCTACACCTTC
CASSLSGRVDGYTF
>TRBV7-6|TRBJ1-2|.|.
TGTGCCAGCAGCTCACAGACGGCGGTACCTTGGGTCAGCGCCACCTATGGCTACACCTTC
CASSSQTAVPWVSATYGYTF
>TRBV5-8|TRBJ2-2|.|.
TGTGCCAGCAGCCGGAGGGGGGGCTCGAACACCGGGGAGCTGTTTTTT
CASSRRGGSNTGELFF
>TRBV28|TRBJ2-7|.|.
TGTGCCAGCAGCTCCACAGGATTAAGCTCCTACGAGCAGTACTTC
CASSSTGLSSYEQYF